The text below deals with one TCR beta chain. What it binds is not known. Study-level findings and limits: Greatest tumor Treg TCR overlap was with tumor naive CD4+ cells. In terms of TCR gene usage, tumor memory CD4+ T cells clustered together with blood and lymph node memory CD4+ cells, as well as with lymph node naive CD4+ cells. The larger cohort examined one V-J beta rearrangement, not whole repertoires.

Full-length variable regions came from constant-region reverse primers plus semi-nested Nested Universal Primer A PCR. TCRdb analysed the 5' RACE reads with MiXCR anew, one entry per CDR3 protein. Among 45,000 to 55,000 distinct CDR3 sequences listed, more than 20% were seen once. The CDR3 totals 11 residues. Per germline, CDR1 SNHLY and CDR2 FYNNEI. V was shortened by 10 bases and J by 2 bases, with 8 bases between the two germline ends. The sample comprised tumor-infiltrating naive CD4+ T cells sorted from the breast tumor. The subset here: naive CD4+ T cells, CD4+CD45RA+CD25-. The clonotype originates from a female donor with breast cancer. The chain has TRBV2 and TRBJ1-1, with no clear D. For the CDR3, the DNA is TGTGCCACCGAATACAACACTGAAGCTTTCTTT. This codes for CATEYNTEAFF.